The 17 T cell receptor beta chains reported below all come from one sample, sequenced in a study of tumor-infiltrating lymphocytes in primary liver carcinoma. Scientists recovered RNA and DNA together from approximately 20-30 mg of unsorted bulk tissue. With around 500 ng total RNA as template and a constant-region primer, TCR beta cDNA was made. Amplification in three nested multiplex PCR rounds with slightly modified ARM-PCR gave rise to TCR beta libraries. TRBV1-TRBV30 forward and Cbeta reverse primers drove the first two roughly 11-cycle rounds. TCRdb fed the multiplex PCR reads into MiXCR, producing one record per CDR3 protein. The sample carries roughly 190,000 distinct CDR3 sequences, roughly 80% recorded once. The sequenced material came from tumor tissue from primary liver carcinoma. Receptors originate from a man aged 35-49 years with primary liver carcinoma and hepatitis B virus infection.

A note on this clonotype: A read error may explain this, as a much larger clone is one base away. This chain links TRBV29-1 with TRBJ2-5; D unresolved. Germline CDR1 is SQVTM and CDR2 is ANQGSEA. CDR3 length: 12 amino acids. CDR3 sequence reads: CSVLGSQETHYF. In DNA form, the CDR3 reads TGCAGCGTTTTGGGGTCCCAAGAGACCCATTACTTC.

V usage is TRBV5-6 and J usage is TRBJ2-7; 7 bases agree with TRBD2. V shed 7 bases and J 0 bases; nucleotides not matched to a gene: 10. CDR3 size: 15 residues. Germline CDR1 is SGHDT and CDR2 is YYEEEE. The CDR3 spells CASGRTRDYSYEQYF. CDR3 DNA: TGTGCCAGCGGTCGGACCCGGGACTACTCCTACGAGCAGTACTTC. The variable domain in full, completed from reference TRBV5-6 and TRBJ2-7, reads DAGVTQSPTHLIKTRGQQVTLRCSPKSGHDTVSWYQQALGQGPQFIFQYYEEEERQRGNFPDRFSGHQFPNYSSELNVNALLLGDSALYLCASGRTRDYSYEQYFGPGTRLTVT.

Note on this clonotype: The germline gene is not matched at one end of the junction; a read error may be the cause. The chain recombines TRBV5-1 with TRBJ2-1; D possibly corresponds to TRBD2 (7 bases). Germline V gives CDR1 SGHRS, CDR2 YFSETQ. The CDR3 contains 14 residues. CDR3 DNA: TGCGCCAGCAGCTTGGCGGGGGGCTACAATGAGCAGGTATTC. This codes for CASSLAGGYNEQVF. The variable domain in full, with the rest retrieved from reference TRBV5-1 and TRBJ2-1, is KAGVTQTPRYLIKTRGQQVTLSCSPISGHRSVSWYQQTPGQGLQFLFEYFSETQRNKGNFPGRFSGRQFSNSRSEMNVSTLELGDSALYLCASSLAGGYNEQVFGPGTRLTVL.

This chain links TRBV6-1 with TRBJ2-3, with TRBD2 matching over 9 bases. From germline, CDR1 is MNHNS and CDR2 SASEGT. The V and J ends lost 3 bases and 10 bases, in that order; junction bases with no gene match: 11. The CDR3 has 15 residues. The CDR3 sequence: CASSEVAGAWDAQYF. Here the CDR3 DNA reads TGTGCCAGCAGTGAGGTAGCGGGAGCTTGGGATGCGCAGTATTTT.

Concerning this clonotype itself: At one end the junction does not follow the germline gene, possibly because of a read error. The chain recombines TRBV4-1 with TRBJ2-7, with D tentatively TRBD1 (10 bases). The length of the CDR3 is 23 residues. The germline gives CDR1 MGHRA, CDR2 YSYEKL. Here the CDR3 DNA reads TGCACCAGCAGCCGTCTACCGGGACAGGGGATACCGACTAGCGGAAGGGCCGGGGGAGAGCAGTACTTC. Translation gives CTSSRLPGQGIPTSGRAGGEQYF.

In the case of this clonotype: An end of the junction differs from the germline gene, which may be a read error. In nucleotides, the CDR3 is TGTAGCATCGGTAGGGGAGCTGAAGCTTTCTTT. This encodes CSIGRGAEAFF. The chain combines TRBV29-1 with TRBJ1-1, with a weak D call TRBD1 (5 bases). The CDR3 covers 11 residues. Germline V CDR1 and CDR2: SQVTM, ANQGSEA.

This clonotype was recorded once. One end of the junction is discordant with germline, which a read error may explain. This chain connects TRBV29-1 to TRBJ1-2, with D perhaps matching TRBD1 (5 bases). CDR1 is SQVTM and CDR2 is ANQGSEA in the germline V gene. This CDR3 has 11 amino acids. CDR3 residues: CSVVGTGGYSF. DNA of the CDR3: TGCAGCGTGGTCGGGACGGGTGGTTACAGCTTC.

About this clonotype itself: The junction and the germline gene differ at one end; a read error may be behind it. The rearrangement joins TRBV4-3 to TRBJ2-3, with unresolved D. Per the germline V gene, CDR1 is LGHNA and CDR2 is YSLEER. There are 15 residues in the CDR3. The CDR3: CTSSLRSLSTDTQYF. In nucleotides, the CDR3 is TGCACCAGCAGCCTTCGGTCTCTAAGCACAGATACGCAGTATTTT.

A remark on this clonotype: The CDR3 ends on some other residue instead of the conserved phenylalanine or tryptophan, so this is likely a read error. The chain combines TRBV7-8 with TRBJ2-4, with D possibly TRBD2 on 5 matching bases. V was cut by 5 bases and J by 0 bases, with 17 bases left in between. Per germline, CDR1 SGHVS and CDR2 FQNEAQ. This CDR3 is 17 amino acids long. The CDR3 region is CASSPLPSGLAKNIQYI. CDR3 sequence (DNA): TGTGCCAGCAGCCCCCTTCCCAGCGGATTAGCCAAAAACATTCAGTACATC.

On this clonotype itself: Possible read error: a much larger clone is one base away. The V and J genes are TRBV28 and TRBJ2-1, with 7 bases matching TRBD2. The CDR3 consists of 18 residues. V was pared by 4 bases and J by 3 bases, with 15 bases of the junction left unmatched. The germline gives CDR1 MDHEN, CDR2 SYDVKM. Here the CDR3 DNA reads TGTGCCAGCAGTTCCCCCTCGGGGGTGGGAGGGTTCTACAATGAGCAGTTCTTC. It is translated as CASSSPSGVGGFYNEQFF.

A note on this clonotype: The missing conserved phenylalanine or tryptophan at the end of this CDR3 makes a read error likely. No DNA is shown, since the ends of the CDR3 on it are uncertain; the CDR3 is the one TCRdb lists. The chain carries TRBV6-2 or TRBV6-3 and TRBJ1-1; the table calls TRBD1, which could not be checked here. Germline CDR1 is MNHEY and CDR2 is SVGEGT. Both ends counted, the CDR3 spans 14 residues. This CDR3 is CASRLSGLNTEAII.

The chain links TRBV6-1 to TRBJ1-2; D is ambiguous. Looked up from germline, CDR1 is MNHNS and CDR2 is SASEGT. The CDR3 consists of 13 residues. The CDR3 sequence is CTNSDRLFYGYTF. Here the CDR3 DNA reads TGTACCAACAGTGACCGACTGTTCTATGGCTACACCTTC.

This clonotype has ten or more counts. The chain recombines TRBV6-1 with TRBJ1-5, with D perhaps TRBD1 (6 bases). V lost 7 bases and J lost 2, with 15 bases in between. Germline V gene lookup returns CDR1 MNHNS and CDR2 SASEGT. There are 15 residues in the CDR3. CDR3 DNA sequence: TGTGCCAGCAATCTTGTCAGGGGAGGCAATCAGCCCCAGCATTTT. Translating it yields CASNLVRGGNQPQHF.

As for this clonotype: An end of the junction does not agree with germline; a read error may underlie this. The CDR3 nucleotides read TGCAGCGTTGGGGGGACTAACGGGATTTTCAACGAGCATTACTTC. Translation gives CSVGGTNGIFNEHYF. This chain joins TRBV29-1 and TRBJ2-7, with 7 bases fitting TRBD2. CDR3 size: 15 residues. Per the germline V gene, CDR1 is SQVTM and CDR2 is ANQGSEA.

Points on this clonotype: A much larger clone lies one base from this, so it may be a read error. CDR3 residues: CATSVSGTSGRANEQFF. CDR3 nucleotides: TGTGCCACCAGTGTTTCCGGGACTAGCGGGAGGGCCAATGAGCAGTTCTTC. V and J are TRBV24-1 and TRBJ2-1; 16 bases match TRBD2. Trimming cost V 5 bases and J 6 bases; bases outside gene matches: 6. Germline CDR1 reads KGHDR; CDR2 reads SFDVKD. The CDR3 has 17 amino acids.

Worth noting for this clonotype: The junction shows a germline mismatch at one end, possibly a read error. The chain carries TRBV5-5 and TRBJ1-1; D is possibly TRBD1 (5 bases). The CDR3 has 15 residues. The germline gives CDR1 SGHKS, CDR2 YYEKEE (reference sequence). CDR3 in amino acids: CANSLGAGIGTEAFF. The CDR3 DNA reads TGTGCCAACAGCCTAGGGGCGGGTATAGGCACTGAAGCTTTCTTT.

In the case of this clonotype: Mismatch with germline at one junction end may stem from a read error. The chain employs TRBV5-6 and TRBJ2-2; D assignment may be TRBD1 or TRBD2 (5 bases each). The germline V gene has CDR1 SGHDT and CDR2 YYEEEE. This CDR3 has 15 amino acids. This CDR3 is CAGSLWGRATGERFF. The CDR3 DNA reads TGTGCCGGCAGCTTGTGGGGCAGAGCCACCGGGGAGCGGTTTTTC.